Below, 22 T cell receptor beta chains from the same sample are listed, as sequenced in a study of graft-versus-host responses after intestinal transplantation. This table comes from immunoSEQ multiplex PCR, and its TCRdb copy is limited to in-frame clones, with some not included. The table has approximately 37,000 clones, approximately 93% seen once. This material consisted of PBMCs, taken approximately 700 days after intestinal transplantation. The receptors stem from a human patient who received an intestinal transplant, so some T cells may come from the graft donor.

This clone was observed once. This sequence joins TRBV6-6 and TRBJ1-5; tentatively, D is TRBD1 (5 bases). The CDR3 contains 14 residues. The V gene lost 5 bases and the J gene lost 7 bases, with 15 bases spanning the gap. Germline V CDR1 and CDR2: MNHNY, SVGAGI (reference sequence). CDR3 in amino acids: CASSRGPHSQPQHF. The CDR3 coding sequence is TGTGCCAGCAGTAGGGGACCACACTCGCAGCCCCAGCATTTT.

The chain recombines TRBV9 with TRBJ1-5; D gene unclear. Trimming cost V 0 bases and J 8 bases, with 12 bases left between them. CDR1 SGDLS and CDR2 YYNGEE come from the germline V gene. There are 14 residues in the CDR3. The CDR3 here is CASSVGGTGEPQHF. The CDR3 DNA sequence: TGTGCCAGCAGCGTAGGAGGAACCGGTGAGCCCCAGCATTTT.

The V call is TRBV11-1, the J call TRBJ2-7; 10 nucleotides line up with TRBD1. Per the germline V gene, CDR1 is SGHAT and CDR2 is FQDESV (reference sequence). Unmatched junction bases numbered 4, after V lost 6 bases and J lost 5 bases. The CDR3 consists of 13 residues. CDR3 sequence (DNA): TGTGCCAGCAGTTGGGGACAGGGGAACGAGCAGTACTTC. This gives the protein CASSWGQGNEQYF.

This clone is a singleton in its sample. V gene TRBV25-1 combines with J gene TRBJ2-5; no clear D. TRBJ2-7 explains the end of the DNA better; the J call may be wrong. Looked up from germline, CDR1 is MGHDK and CDR2 is SYGVNS. The CDR3 totals 13 residues. This CDR3 reads CASSLGISYEQYF. The CDR3, as DNA: TGTGCCAGCAGCTTGGGGATCTCCTACGAGCAGTACTTC.

The chain has TRBV18 and TRBJ1-5; no reliable D call. Germline CDR1 KGHSH, CDR2 LQKENI. The V and J ends lost 2 bases and 3 bases respectively, with 14 bases between them. CDR3 length: 16 amino acids. CDR3 protein: CASSPYQEGNNQPQHF. The CDR3 DNA is TGTGCCAGCTCACCATATCAAGAGGGAAACAATCAGCCCCAGCATTTT.

In DNA, the CDR3 is TGCGCCAGCAGCCGCCTGCCGGGACTCTCCCTGTACTACGAGCAGTACTTC. Amino acid sequence: CASSRLPGLSLYYEQYF. The chain is built from TRBV5-1 and TRBJ2-7, with D possibly matching TRBD2 (6 bases). Germline assignment: CDR1 SGHRS and CDR2 YFSETQ. This CDR3 is built from 17 residues. The ends were cut back, 4 bases at V and 3 bases at J, with 23 bases in the middle. Full variable domain (missing parts from reference TRBV5-1 and TRBJ2-7): KAGVTQTPRYLIKTRGQQVTLSCSPISGHRSVSWYQQTPGQGLQFLFEYFSETQRNKGNFPGRFSGRQFSNSRSEMNVSTLELGDSALYLCASSRLPGLSLYYEQYFGPGTRLTVT.

The CDR3 spells CASSPFPPKSSGANVLTF. CDR3 DNA: TGTGCCAGCAGCCCATTCCCGCCAAAATCTTCTGGGGCCAACGTCCTGACTTTC. The chain recombines TRBV7-9 with TRBJ2-6; no reliable D call. V shed 5 bases and J shed 1 base, with 18 bases lying between them. Germline V gene lookup returns CDR1 SEHNR and CDR2 FQNEAQ (reference sequence). The CDR3 is 18 amino acids. The full variable domain, with the rest looked up from reference TRBV7-9 and TRBJ2-6, is DTGVSQNPRHKITKRGQNVTFRCDPISEHNRLYWYRQTLGQGPEFLTYFQNEAQLEKSRLLSDRFSAERPKGSFSTLEIQRTEQGDSAMYLCASSPFPPKSSGANVLTFGAGSRLTVL.

The chain joins TRBV6-5 to TRBJ1-4; no definite D call. The CDR3 has 12 residues. The ends were cut back, 7 bases at V and 4 bases at J, with 7 bases in the middle. Germline values: CDR1 MNHEY, CDR2 SVGAGI. The CDR3 sequence is CASTAGNEKLFF. The CDR3 coding sequence is TGTGCCAGCACGGCGGGTAATGAAAAACTGTTTTTT.

This chain joins TRBV5-4 and TRBJ2-4, with 7 bases aligning to TRBD1. The junction had 12 bases not matched to a gene; V was cut back by 10 bases and J by 5 bases. This CDR3 has 14 amino acids. The germline CDR1 and CDR2 sequences are SGHNT and YYREEE (reference sequence). The CDR3 bases are TGTGCCGGCACACTAGGGACAGAAGAAAACATTCAGTACTTC. It is translated as CAGTLGTEENIQYF.

The gene calls are TRBV11-2 and TRBJ2-6; the D gene is possibly TRBD1 (6 bases). The germline V and J ends were trimmed by 5 bases and 3 bases, with 14 bases remaining between them. This CDR3 spans 16 amino acids. CDR1 SGHAT and CDR2 FQNNGV come from the germline V gene. The CDR3 bases are TGTGCCAGCAGCCTAGTTGTGACAGGTGGGGCCAACGTCCTGACTTTC. Translation gives CASSLVVTGGANVLTF.

This chain links TRBV19 with TRBJ1-3; maybe TRBD1 (5 bases). The germline gives CDR1 LNHDA, CDR2 SQIVND (reference sequence). CDR3 length: 16 residues. Trimming pared 5 bases from V and 0 bases from J, leaving 14 bases between. DNA of the CDR3: TGTGCCAGTAGTGCGGTCGGGGCTTTCTCTGGAAACACCATATATTTT. Translated, it gives CASSAVGAFSGNTIYF.

By sample fraction, this clone is medium-sized. The rearrangement uses TRBV7-9 and TRBJ2-3, with unresolved D. Deletions cut 1 base from V and 6 bases from J, with 2 bases between. CDR3 size: 11 residues. The germline gives CDR1 SEHNR, CDR2 FQNEAQ (reference sequence). The CDR3 sequence: CASSLVDTQYF. Here the CDR3 DNA reads TGTGCCAGCAGCTTAGTGGATACGCAGTATTTT.

Here the CDR3 reads CASSRGQGPNIQYF. CDR3 coding DNA: TGTGCCAGCAGCCGAGGACAGGGCCCAAACATTCAGTACTTC. The chain recombines TRBV7-3 with TRBJ2-4; TRBD1 matches 8 bases. Germline assignment: CDR1 SGHTA and CDR2 FQGTGA. The CDR3 has 14 amino acids. After removal of 5 bases from V and 6 bases from J, the junction contained 6 bases not matched to a gene.

The rearrangement joins TRBV4-1 to TRBJ2-3; perhaps D is TRBD1 or TRBD2 (5 bases each). The ends were cut back, 2 bases at V and 4 bases at J, with 16 bases in the middle. The CDR3 is 16 residues long. CDR1 is MGHRA, CDR2 YSYEKL, per germline. As DNA, the CDR3 is TGCGCCAGCAGCCAATCACGGGTCGTGGGGGCAGATACGCAGTATTTT. It translates to CASSQSRVVGADTQYF.

The V gene is TRBV19, the J gene TRBJ2-1, with D unresolved. V dropped 1 base and J dropped 0 bases, with 7 bases sitting between them. There are 15 residues in the CDR3. The germline CDR1 and CDR2 sequences are LNHDA and SQIVND (reference sequence). In DNA, the CDR3 is TGTGCCAGTAGTATAGGTTTAAGCTCCTACAATGAGCAGTTCTTC. Its protein product is CASSIGLSSYNEQFF.

The gene calls are TRBV6-5 and TRBJ1-2; D not certain. Per germline, CDR1 MNHEY and CDR2 SVGAGI. V shed 2 bases and J shed 8 bases, with 9 bases lying between them. The CDR3 is 12 residues long. This chain's CDR3 is CASSYPRAGYTF. In DNA form, the CDR3 reads TGTGCCAGCAGTTACCCCCGGGCCGGCTACACCTTC.

There are a few counts of this clone. This rearrangement joins TRBV7-2 to TRBJ1-6, with D uncertain. Germline V gene sequence: CDR1 SGHTA, CDR2 FQGNSA. With 7 bases removed from V and 5 bases from J, the gap between germline ends came to 15 bases. CDR3 size: 15 residues. In DNA, the CDR3 is TGTGCCAGCACCCCGAGCGCGGCCCATAATTCACCCCTCCACTTT. Translated: CASTPSAAHNSPLHF.

This chain uses TRBV30 with TRBJ1-1; possible D gene TRBD1, 5 bases. Trimming left V 2 bases short and J 1 base short, with 8 bases between. Per the germline V gene, CDR1 is GTSNPN and CDR2 is SVGIG (reference sequence). The CDR3 is 13 residues long. Here the CDR3 DNA reads TGTGCCTGGAGTAAGGGGCAGAACACTGAAGCTTTCTTT. Protein: CAWSKGQNTEAFF. The variable domain in full, completed from reference TRBV30 and TRBJ1-1, reads SQTIHQWPATLVQPVGSPLSLECTVEGTSNPNLYWYRQAAGRGLQLLFYSVGIGQISSEVPQNLSASRPQDRQFILSSKKLLLSDSGFYLCAWSKGQNTEAFFGQGTRLTVV.

This chain joins TRBV5-6 and TRBJ2-7; TRBD1 aligns across 8 bases. This CDR3 region has 13 residues. Trimming at V came to 3 bases and at J to 6 bases, leaving 5 bases not matched to a gene. Per the germline V gene, CDR1 is SGHDT and CDR2 is YYEEEE. The CDR3 reads CASSSGQGGEQYF. As DNA, the CDR3 is TGTGCCAGCAGCTCCGGACAGGGAGGCGAGCAGTACTTC.

The chain recombines TRBV7-3 with TRBJ2-7, with 8 bases fitting TRBD1. The CDR3 sequence is 15 residues long. Germline V gives CDR1 SGHTA, CDR2 FQGTGA. The trim removed 4 bases at V and 2 bases at J, leaving 7 bases unmatched. CDR3 region: CASSSHRTGTYEQYF. For the CDR3, the DNA is TGTGCCAGCAGCTCACACCGGACAGGGACCTACGAGCAGTACTTC.

This chain links TRBV12-5 with TRBJ1-2; D unresolved. CDR3 size: 15 residues. From germline, CDR1 is LGHNT and CDR2 FRNRAP. The germline V and J ends were trimmed by 4 bases and 5 bases, with 17 bases remaining between them. CDR3 coding DNA: TGTGCTAGTGGTTCCCCCCTCACAGACCGGTATGGCTACACCTTC. It translates to CASGSPLTDRYGYTF. Drawing the rest from reference TRBV12-5 and TRBJ1-2, the complete variable domain is DARVTQTPRHKVTEMGQEVTMRCQPILGHNTVFWYRQTMMQGLELLAYFRNRAPLDDSGMPKDRFSAEMPDATLATLKIQPSEPRDSAVYFCASGSPLTDRYGYTFGSGTRLTVV.

The chain couples TRBV19 to TRBJ2-3; possibly TRBD2 for D (5 bases). The V end was cut by 7 bases, the J end by 8 bases, with 10 bases between. The germline CDR1 and CDR2 sequences are LNHDA and SQIVND (reference sequence). CDR3 size: 11 residues. CDR3 sequence (DNA): TGTGCCAGTATGGCGGGCCTTACGCAGTATTTT. It yields the protein CASMAGLTQYF. The whole variable domain, remainder taken from reference TRBV19 and TRBJ2-3, is DGGITQSPKYLFRKEGQNVTLSCEQNLNHDAMYWYRQDPGQGLRLIYYSQIVNDFQKGDIAEGYSVSREKKESFPLTVTSAQKNPTAFYLCASMAGLTQYFGPGTRLTVL.